This T cell receptor (beta chain) was identified in a study of vaccination and CD4 T cells after COVID-19. Study background: Overlapping peptides of the spike proteins of SARS-CoV-2, HCoV-NL63, HCoV-OC43 and HCoV-229E were used for cell stimulation.

CD4+ T cells that had been cultured provided DNA sequenced with the Oncomine TCR Beta short-read assay. In this case, cultured CD4+ T cells provided the extracted genomic DNA. TCRdb passed the PCR reads through MiXCR, listing each CDR3 protein once. This table holds approximately 15,000 distinct CDR3 sequences, about four fifths found once. In the case of this clonotype: Its antigen is unidentified.

The CDR3 has 15 residues. Deletions cut 2 bases from V and 0 bases from J, with 10 bases between. Germline CDR1 is MNHNS and CDR2 is SASEGT. Specified treatment: approximately 11-day PBMC culture with coronavirus spike peptide pools or control peptides (ViraFEST assay). Culture proceeded for around ten days, and CD4+ T cells were then isolated by negative selection. The clonotype comes from a human donor who received a COVID-19 vaccine. The rearrangement joins TRBV6-1 to TRBJ1-2; a possible D gene is TRBD1 (5 bases). The source was CD4+ T cells from blood, cultured in vitro, collected after SARS-CoV-2 vaccination. In DNA, the CDR3 is TGTGCCAGCAGTGAACAGGGTGTCGCTAACTATGGCTACACCTTC. It translates to CASSEQGVANYGYTF.